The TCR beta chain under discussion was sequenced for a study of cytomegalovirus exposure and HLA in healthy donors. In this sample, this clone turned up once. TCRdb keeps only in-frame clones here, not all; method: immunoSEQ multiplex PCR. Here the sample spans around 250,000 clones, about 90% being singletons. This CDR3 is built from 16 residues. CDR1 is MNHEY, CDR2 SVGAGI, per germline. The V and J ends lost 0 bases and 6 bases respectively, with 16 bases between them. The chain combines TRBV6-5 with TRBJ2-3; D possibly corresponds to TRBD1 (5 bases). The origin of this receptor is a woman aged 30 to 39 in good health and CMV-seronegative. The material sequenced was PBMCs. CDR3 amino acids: CASSYSLFGHGDTQYF. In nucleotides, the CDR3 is TGTGCCAGCAGTTACTCACTTTTCGGACACGGGGATACGCAGTATTTT.